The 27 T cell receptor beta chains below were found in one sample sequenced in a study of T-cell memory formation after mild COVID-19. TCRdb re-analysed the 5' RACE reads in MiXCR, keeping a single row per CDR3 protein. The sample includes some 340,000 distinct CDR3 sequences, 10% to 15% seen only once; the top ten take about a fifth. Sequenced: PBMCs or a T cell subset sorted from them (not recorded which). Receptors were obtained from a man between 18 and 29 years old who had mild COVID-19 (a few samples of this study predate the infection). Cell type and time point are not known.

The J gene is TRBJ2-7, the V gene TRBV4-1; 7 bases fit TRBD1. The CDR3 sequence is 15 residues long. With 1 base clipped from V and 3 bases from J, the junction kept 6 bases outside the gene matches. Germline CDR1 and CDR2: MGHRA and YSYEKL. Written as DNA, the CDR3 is TGCGCCAGCAGCCAAGTACGACAGGGTCACTACGAGCAGTACTTC. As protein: CASSQVRQGHYEQYF.

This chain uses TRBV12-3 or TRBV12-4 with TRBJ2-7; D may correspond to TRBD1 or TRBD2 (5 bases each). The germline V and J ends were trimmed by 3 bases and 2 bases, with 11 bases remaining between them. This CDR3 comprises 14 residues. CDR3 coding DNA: TGTGCCAGCAGTTTTCGAGGGGCAACCTACGAGCAGTACTTC. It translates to CASSFRGATYEQYF.

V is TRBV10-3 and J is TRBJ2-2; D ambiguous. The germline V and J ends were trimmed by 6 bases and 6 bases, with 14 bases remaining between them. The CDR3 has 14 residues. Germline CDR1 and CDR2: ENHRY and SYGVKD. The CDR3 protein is CAIRLVLGSGELFF. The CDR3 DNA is TGTGCCATCAGGCTAGTCCTGGGCTCCGGGGAGCTGTTTTTT.

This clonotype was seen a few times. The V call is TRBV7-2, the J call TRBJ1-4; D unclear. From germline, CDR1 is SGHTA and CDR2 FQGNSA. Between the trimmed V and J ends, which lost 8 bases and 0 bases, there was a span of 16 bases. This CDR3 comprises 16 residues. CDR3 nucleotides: TGTGCCAGCCCCGGCGGAGGGCGTGCAACTAATGAAAAACTGTTTTTT. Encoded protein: CASPGGGRATNEKLFF. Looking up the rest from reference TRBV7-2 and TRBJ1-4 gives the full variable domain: GAGVSQSPSNKVTEKGKDVELRCDPISGHTALYWYRQSLGQGLEFLIYFQGNSAPDKSGLPSDRFSAERTGGSVSTLTIQRTQQEDSAVYLCASPGGGRATNEKLFFGSGTQLSVL.

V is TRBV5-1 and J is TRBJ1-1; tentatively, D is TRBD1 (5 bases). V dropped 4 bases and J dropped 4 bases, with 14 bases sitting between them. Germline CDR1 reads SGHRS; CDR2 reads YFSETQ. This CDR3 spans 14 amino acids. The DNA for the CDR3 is TGCGCCAGCAGCGCCCGGGACTGGGGCACTGAAGCTTTCTTT. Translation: CASSARDWGTEAFF.

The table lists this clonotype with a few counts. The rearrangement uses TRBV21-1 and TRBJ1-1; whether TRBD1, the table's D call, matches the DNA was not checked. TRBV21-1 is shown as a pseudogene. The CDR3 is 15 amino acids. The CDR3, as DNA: TGTGCCAGCAGCGCCGGGCCAGGGGGGAACACTGAAGCTTTCTTT. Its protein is CASSAGPGGNTEAFF.

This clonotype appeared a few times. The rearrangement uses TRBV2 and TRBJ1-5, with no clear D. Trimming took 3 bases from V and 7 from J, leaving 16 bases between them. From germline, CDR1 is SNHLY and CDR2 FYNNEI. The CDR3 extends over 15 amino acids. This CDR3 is CASSERQLGGQPQHF. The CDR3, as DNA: TGTGCCAGCAGTGAGCGCCAGTTGGGAGGCCAGCCCCAGCATTTT.

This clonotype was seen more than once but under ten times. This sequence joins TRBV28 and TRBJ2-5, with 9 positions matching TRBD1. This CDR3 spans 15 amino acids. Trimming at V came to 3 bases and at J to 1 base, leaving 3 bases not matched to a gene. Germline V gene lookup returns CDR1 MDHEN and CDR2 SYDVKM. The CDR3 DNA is TGTGCCAGCAGTTTCGGGGGACAGGGCCAAGAGACCCAGTACTTC. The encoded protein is CASSFGGQGQETQYF.

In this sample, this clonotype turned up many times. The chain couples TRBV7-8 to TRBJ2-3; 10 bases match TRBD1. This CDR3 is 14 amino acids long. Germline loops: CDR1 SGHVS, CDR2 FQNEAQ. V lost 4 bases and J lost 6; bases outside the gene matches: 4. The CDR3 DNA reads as TGTGCCAGCAGCTCCGGGACAGGGGCCGATACGCAGTATTTT. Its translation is CASSSGTGADTQYF.

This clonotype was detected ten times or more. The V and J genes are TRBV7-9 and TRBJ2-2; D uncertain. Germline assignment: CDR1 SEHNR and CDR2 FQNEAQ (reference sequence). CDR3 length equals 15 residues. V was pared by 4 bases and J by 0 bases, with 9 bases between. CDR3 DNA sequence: TGTGCCAGCAGCTCCCGCAGCGCGAACACCGGGGAGCTGTTTTTT. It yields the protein CASSSRSANTGELFF.

CDR3 nucleotides: TGTGCCAGCAGCGCCGATGGGACAGACACTGAAGCTTTCTTT. Protein sequence: CASSADGTDTEAFF. The V call is TRBV9, the J call TRBJ1-1; TRBD1 aligns across 7 bases. The CDR3 is 14 amino acids. CDR1 is SGDLS, CDR2 YYNGEE, per germline. The V segment lost 3 bases and the J segment 3 bases; nucleotides outside the gene matches: 5.

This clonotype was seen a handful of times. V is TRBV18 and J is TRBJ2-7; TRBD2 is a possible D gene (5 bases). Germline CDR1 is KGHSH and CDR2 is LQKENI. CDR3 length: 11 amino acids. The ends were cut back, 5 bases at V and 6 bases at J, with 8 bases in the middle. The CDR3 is CASSVAGEQYF. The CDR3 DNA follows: TGTGCCAGCTCAGTGGCGGGCGAGCAGTACTTC.

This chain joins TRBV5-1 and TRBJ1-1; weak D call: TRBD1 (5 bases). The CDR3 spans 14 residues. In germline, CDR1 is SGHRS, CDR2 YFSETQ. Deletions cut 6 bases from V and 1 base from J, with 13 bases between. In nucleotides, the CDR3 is TGCGCCAGCACCCCCCGGGGCCCGAACACTGAAGCTTTCTTT. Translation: CASTPRGPNTEAFF.

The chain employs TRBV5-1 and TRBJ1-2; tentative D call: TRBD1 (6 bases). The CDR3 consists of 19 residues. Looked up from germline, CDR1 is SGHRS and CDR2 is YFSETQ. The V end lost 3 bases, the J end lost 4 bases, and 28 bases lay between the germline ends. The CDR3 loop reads CASSSARNKGDLMVYGYTF. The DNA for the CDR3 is TGCGCCAGCAGCTCTGCGAGAAACAAGGGGGATCTTATGGTCTATGGCTACACCTTC.

The CDR3 coding sequence is TGTGCCAGTCGTCGGGCGTCGGGAGCCTACGAGCAGTACGTC. Protein product: CASRRASGAYEQYV. The rearrangement links TRBV28 to TRBJ2-7; a weak D match, TRBD2 (6 bases). Trimming took 9 bases from V and 2 from J, leaving 17 bases between them. CDR1 and CDR2 from the germline V gene are MDHEN and SYDVKM. The CDR3 has 14 amino acids.

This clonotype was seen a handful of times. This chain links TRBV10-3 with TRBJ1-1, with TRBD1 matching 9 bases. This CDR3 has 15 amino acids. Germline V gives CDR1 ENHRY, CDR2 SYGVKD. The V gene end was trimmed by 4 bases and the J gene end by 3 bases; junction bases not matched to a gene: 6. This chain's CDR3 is CAISGGGTGHTEAFF. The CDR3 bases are TGTGCCATCAGTGGGGGTGGGACAGGGCACACTGAAGCTTTCTTT.

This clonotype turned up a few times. CDR3: CASSPGTAFTDTQYF. The CDR3 DNA is TGTGCCAGCAGCCCTGGGACAGCCTTCACAGATACGCAGTATTTT. The gene calls are TRBV7-6 and TRBJ2-3; TRBD1 matches at 7 bases. The germline V gene encodes CDR1 SGHVS and CDR2 FNYEAQ. The CDR3 contains 15 residues. V was pared by 5 bases and J by 2 bases, with 7 bases of the junction left unmatched.

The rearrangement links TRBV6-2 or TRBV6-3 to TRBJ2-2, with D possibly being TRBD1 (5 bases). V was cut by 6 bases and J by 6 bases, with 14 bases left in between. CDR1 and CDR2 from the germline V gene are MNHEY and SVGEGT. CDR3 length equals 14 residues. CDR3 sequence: CASRGRKSSGELFF. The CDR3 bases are TGTGCCAGCAGGGGGCGCAAATCCTCCGGGGAGCTGTTTTTT.

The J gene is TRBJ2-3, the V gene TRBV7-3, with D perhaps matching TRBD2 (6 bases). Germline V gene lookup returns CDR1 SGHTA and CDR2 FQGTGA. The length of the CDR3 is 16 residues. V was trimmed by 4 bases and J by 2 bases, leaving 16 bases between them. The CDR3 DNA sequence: TGTGCCAGCAGCTCAAGTACCGGGGGTCACACAGATACGCAGTATTTT. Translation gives CASSSSTGGHTDTQYF.

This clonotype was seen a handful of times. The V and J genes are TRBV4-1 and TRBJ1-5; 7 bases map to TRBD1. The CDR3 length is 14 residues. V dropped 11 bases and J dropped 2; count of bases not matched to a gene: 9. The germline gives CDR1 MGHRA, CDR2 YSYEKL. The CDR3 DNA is TGCGCCTCAGGGGGAACCGGAGGCAATCAGCCCCAGCATTTT. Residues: CASGGTGGNQPQHF.

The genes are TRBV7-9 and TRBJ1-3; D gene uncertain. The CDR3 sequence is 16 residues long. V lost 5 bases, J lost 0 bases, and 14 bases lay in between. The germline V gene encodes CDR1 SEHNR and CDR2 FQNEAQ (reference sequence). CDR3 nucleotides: TGTGCCAGCAGCGAAGGTTCCTTCCTCTCTGGAAACACCATATATTTT. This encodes CASSEGSFLSGNTIYF.

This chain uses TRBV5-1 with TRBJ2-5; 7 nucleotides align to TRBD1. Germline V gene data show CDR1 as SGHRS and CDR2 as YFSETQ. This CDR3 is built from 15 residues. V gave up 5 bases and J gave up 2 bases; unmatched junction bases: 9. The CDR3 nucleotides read TGCGCCAGCAGACCCGGGACAGCTCTGCAAGAGACCCAGTACTTC. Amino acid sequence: CASRPGTALQETQYF.

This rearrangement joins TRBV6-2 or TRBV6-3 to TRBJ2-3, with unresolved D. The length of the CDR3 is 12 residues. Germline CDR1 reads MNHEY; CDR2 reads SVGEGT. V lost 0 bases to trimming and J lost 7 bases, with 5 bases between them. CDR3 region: CASSYSTYTQYF. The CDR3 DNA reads TGTGCCAGCAGTTACTCCACTTATACGCAGTATTTT.

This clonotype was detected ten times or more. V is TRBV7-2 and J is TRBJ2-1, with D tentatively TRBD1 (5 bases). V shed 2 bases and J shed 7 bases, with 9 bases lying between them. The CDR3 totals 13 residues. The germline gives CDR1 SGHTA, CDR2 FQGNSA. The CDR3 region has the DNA TGTGCCAGCAGCTTAAGACAGAGAAATGAGCAGTTCTTC. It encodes CASSLRQRNEQFF.

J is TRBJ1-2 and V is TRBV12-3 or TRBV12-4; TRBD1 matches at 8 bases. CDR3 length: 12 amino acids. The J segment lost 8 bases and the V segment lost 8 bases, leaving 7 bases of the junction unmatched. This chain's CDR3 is CASSGTGHGYTF. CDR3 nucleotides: TGTGCCAGCTCCGGGACAGGCCACGGCTACACCTTC.

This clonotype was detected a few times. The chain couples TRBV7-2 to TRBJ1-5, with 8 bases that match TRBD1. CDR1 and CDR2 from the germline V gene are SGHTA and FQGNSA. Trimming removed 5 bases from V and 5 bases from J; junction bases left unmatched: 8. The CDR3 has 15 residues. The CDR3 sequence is CASSIVTGVDQPQHF. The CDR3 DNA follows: TGTGCCAGCAGCATAGTGACAGGGGTCGATCAGCCCCAGCATTTT.

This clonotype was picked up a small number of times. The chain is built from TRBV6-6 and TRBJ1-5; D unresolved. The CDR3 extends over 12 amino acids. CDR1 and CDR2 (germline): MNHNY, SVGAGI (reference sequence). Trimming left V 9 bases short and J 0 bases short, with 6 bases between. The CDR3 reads CASGPSNQPQHF. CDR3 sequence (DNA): TGTGCCAGTGGACCTAGCAATCAGCCCCAGCATTTT.